What follows are 28 T cell receptor beta chains derived from one specimen sequenced in a study of cytomegalovirus exposure and HLA in healthy donors. PCR was performed using 60 Vbeta and 13 Jbeta primers. Sequencing used immunoSEQ multiplex PCR; TCRdb keeps in-frame clones, though not all of them. The sample contains about 150,000 clones, 85% of which appear only once. The sample taken for sequencing was PBMCs. These TCRs come from a young woman in good health and CMV-seronegative.

The V call is TRBV19, the J call TRBJ1-2; D is uncertain. Trimming took 2 bases from V and 4 from J, leaving 14 bases between them. Germline V gives CDR1 LNHDA, CDR2 SQIVND (reference sequence). The CDR3 consists of 15 residues. This CDR3 is CASSIILAAPYGYTF. In DNA form, the CDR3 reads TGTGCCAGTAGTATAATTCTCGCAGCGCCCTATGGCTACACCTTC.

A word on this clone: Its ends do not fully match the called genes, so a read error is possible. The V call is TRBV7-7, the J call TRBJ1-4; D is ambiguous. The CDR3 is made up of 14 amino acids. The germline CDR1 and CDR2 sequences are SSHAT and FNYEAQ (reference sequence). CDR3 nucleotide sequence: TGTGCTAGCAGCTTGGGAGCGGCTAATGAAAAACTGTTTTTT. It codes for CASSLGAANEKLFF.

The rearrangement links TRBV14 to TRBJ2-5, with D possibly TRBD2 on 5 matching bases. Germline V gene sequence: CDR1 SGHDN, CDR2 FVKESK. The CDR3 sequence is 15 residues long. V was trimmed by 3 bases and J by 7 bases, leaving 18 bases between them. This chain's CDR3 is CASSHTGGVAGTQYF. The CDR3 bases are TGTGCCAGCAGCCATACCGGTGGGGTCGCGGGGACCCAGTACTTC. Filled out from reference TRBV14 and TRBJ2-5, the complete variable domain reads EAGVTQFPSHSVIEKGQTVTLRCDPISGHDNLYWYRRVMGKEIKFLLHFVKESKQDESGMPNNRFLAERTGGTYSTLKVQPAELEDSGVYFCASSHTGGVAGTQYFGPGTRLLVL.

This clone came up a few times. The chain links TRBV29-1 to TRBJ1-2, with D possibly matching TRBD1 (5 bases). CDR1 SQVTM and CDR2 ANQGSEA come from the germline V gene. This CDR3 spans 12 amino acids. Trimming pared 1 base from V and 8 bases from J, leaving 11 bases between. CDR3 DNA sequence: TGCAGCGTTGAAGCGGCAGGGTGGGGCTACACCTTC. Protein product: CSVEAAGWGYTF.

The count of this clone is one. The rearrangement uses TRBV7-2 and TRBJ1-3; 8 bases line up with TRBD1. Germline loops: CDR1 SGHTA, CDR2 FQGNSA. The CDR3 contains 16 residues. The V gene end was trimmed by 3 bases and the J gene end by 4 bases; junction bases not matched to a gene: 8. In nucleotides, the CDR3 is TGTGCCAGCAGCTTGTTTACAGGGGGAGGAGGAAACACCATATATTTT. Translated, it gives CASSLFTGGGGNTIYF. The variable domain in full, completed from reference TRBV7-2 and TRBJ1-3, reads GAGVSQSPSNKVTEKGKDVELRCDPISGHTALYWYRQSLGQGLEFLIYFQGNSAPDKSGLPSDRFSAERTGGSVSTLTIQRTQQEDSAVYLCASSLFTGGGGNTIYFGEGSWLTVV.

The chain carries TRBV10-3 and TRBJ2-7; D call uncertain. There are 13 residues in the CDR3. Germline CDR1 reads ENHRY; CDR2 reads SYGVKD. Trimming took 0 bases from V and 6 from J, leaving 9 bases between them. The CDR3 spells CAISESSPGEQYF. CDR3 sequence (DNA): TGTGCCATCAGTGAGTCGAGCCCCGGCGAGCAGTACTTC.

The chain carries TRBV6-5 and TRBJ2-7, with 9 bases matching TRBD1. Germline-derived CDR1 and CDR2 are MNHEY and SVGAGI. Trimming removed 8 bases from V and 4 bases from J; junction bases left unmatched: 6. This CDR3 region has 13 residues. The CDR3 nucleotides are TGTGCCAGCTACGGGGACAGGGATTACGAGCAGTACTTC. It specifies CASYGDRDYEQYF.

This clone was counted once. J is TRBJ1-4 and V is TRBV28; 7 bases fit TRBD1. Germline assignment: CDR1 MDHEN and CDR2 SYDVKM. V lost 7 bases, J lost 7 bases, and 6 bases stayed unmatched. This CDR3 comprises 13 residues. CDR3 DNA: TGTGCCAGCAACGAGGGGGCGCGTGAAAAACTGTTTTTT. This encodes CASNEGAREKLFF.

This clone was recorded once. The chain is built from TRBV28 and TRBJ2-7, with D possibly matching TRBD1 (6 bases). V lost 2 bases and J lost 6, with 20 bases in between. Looked up from germline, CDR1 is MDHEN and CDR2 is SYDVKM. The CDR3 contains 16 residues. The CDR3 loop is CASSLRLQGNEAEQYF. The CDR3 nucleotides read TGTGCCAGCAGTTTAAGATTACAGGGTAATGAGGCCGAGCAGTACTTC.

For this clone: One junction end disagrees with the germline gene, perhaps due to a read error. The chain links TRBV19 to TRBJ2-3, with 12 bases identical to TRBD2. Germline CDR1 LNHDA, CDR2 SQIVND (reference sequence). CDR3 length: 16 residues. The CDR3 coding sequence is TGTGCCAGTAGTATCGGGACTAGCGGGCCCACACATACGCAGTATTTT. This encodes CASSIGTSGPTHTQYF.

This chain uses TRBV27 with TRBJ2-7, with a tentative D call TRBD1 (6 bases). Germline-derived CDR1 and CDR2 are MNHEY and SMNVEV (reference sequence). There are 14 residues in the CDR3. Trimming took 6 bases from V and 4 from J, leaving 16 bases between them. The CDR3 protein is CASSLDSFGYEQYF. The CDR3 DNA reads TGTGCCAGCAGCCTGGACAGCTTCGGTTACGAGCAGTACTTC.

The chain employs TRBV6-5 and TRBJ2-7, with D possibly TRBD2 on 7 matching bases. V dropped 8 bases and J dropped 5 bases, with 19 bases sitting between them. The length of the CDR3 is 14 residues. CDR1 and CDR2 (germline): MNHEY, SVGAGI. CDR3 protein: CASSYLRGAHEQYF. The CDR3 nucleotides read TGTGCCAGCTCGTACCTCCGGGGGGCCCACGAGCAGTACTTC.

This rearrangement joins TRBV30 to TRBJ2-2; TRBD1 matches at 8 bases. There are 16 residues in the CDR3. CDR1 is GTSNPN, CDR2 SVGIG, per germline (reference sequence). J gave up 5 bases and V 2 bases, and 10 bases lay outside the gene matches. CDR3 sequence reads: CAWSQRGRGLTGELFF. DNA of the CDR3: TGTGCCTGGAGTCAGAGGGGCAGGGGGCTTACCGGGGAGCTGTTTTTT.

The chain has TRBV4-2 and TRBJ2-7; possible D gene TRBD2, 5 bases. Trimming left V 0 bases short and J 1 base short, with 10 bases between. In germline, CDR1 is LGHNA, CDR2 YNFKEQ. This CDR3 contains 15 residues. CDR3 protein: CASSQDLSGSYEQYF. The CDR3 DNA follows: TGTGCCAGCAGCCAAGATTTGAGCGGATCCTACGAGCAGTACTTC.

The J gene is TRBJ2-5, the V gene TRBV5-4; TRBD1 might be the D (5 bases). Germline CDR1 SGHNT, CDR2 YYREEE (reference sequence). This CDR3 comprises 13 residues. With 2 bases removed from V and 5 bases from J, the gap between germline ends came to 10 bases. CDR3 sequence (DNA): TGTGCCAGCAGCTTTTACCAGGGCGAGACCCAGTACTTC. Translation gives CASSFYQGETQYF.

The CDR3 is CATSRGDRARETQYF. CDR3 coding DNA: TGTGCCACCAGCAGAGGGGACAGGGCGAGGGAGACCCAGTACTTC. J is TRBJ2-5 and V is TRBV15; TRBD1 agrees at 9 bases. The CDR3 has 15 amino acids. V lost 1 base, J lost 5 bases, and 5 bases stayed unmatched. Per germline, CDR1 LNHNV and CDR2 YYDKDF (reference sequence). The entire variable domain, with the rest obtained from reference TRBV15 and TRBJ2-5, is as follows: DAMVIQNPRYQVTQFGKPVTLSCSQTLNHNVMYWYQQKSSQAPKLLFHYYDKDFNNEADTPDNFQSRRPNTSFCFLDIRSPGLGDTAMYLCATSRGDRARETQYFGPGTRLLVL.

This clone was recorded a few times. The rearrangement joins TRBV6-1 to TRBJ2-7, with a tentative D call TRBD2 (5 bases). CDR3 length: 12 amino acids. The V and J ends lost 8 bases and 3 bases respectively, with 11 bases between them. Germline V gene lookup returns CDR1 MNHNS and CDR2 SASEGT. The CDR3 is CASRLAFYEQYF. For the CDR3, the DNA is TGTGCCAGCCGGCTAGCTTTCTACGAGCAGTACTTC.

This clone was counted a few times. The chain combines TRBV28 with TRBJ2-7; D might be TRBD1 (6 bases). V was pared by 10 bases and J by 2 bases, with 9 bases between. CDR1 and CDR2 from the germline V gene are MDHEN and SYDVKM. The CDR3 has 11 residues. CDR3 DNA sequence: TGTGCCACAGGGGTCGCCTACGAGCAGTACTTC. This sequence encodes CATGVAYEQYF.

This chain connects TRBV7-2 to TRBJ2-5; possibly TRBD2 for D (6 bases). Germline V gene sequence: CDR1 SGHTA, CDR2 FQGNSA. CDR3 length equals 15 residues. Trimming pared 5 bases from V and 4 bases from J, leaving 17 bases between. The CDR3 is CASSHSGWGGETQYF. In DNA, the CDR3 is TGTGCCAGCAGCCATTCTGGATGGGGAGGAGAGACCCAGTACTTC. The variable domain in full, with the rest retrieved from reference TRBV7-2 and TRBJ2-5, is GAGVSQSPSNKVTEKGKDVELRCDPISGHTALYWYRQSLGQGLEFLIYFQGNSAPDKSGLPSDRFSAERTGGSVSTLTIQRTQQEDSAVYLCASSHSGWGGETQYFGPGTRLLVL.

This chain's CDR3 is CASSVLGPGWGYTF. The DNA of the CDR3 is TGTGCCAGCAGTGTACTAGGGCCCGGGTGGGGCTACACCTTC. This sequence joins TRBV2 and TRBJ1-2, with unresolved D. CDR3 length: 14 amino acids. V was pared by 4 bases and J by 8 bases, with 17 bases between. Germline CDR1 and CDR2: SNHLY and FYNNEI. The variable domain in full, with the rest retrieved from reference TRBV2 and TRBJ1-2, is EPEVTQTPSHQVTQMGQEVILRCVPISNHLYFYWYRQILGQKVEFLVSFYNNEISEKSEIFDDQFSVERPDGSNFTLKIRSTKLEDSAMYFCASSVLGPGWGYTFGSGTRLTVV.

The genes are TRBV11-2 and TRBJ2-6; TRBD2 is a possible D gene (7 bases). The CDR3 runs to 16 residues. Germline V gene sequence: CDR1 SGHAT, CDR2 FQNNGV. The V end was cut by 7 bases, the J end by 4 bases, with 17 bases between. CDR3 in amino acids: CASIPGGGTGANVLTF. CDR3 in DNA: TGTGCCAGCATCCCCGGCGGGGGCACCGGGGCCAACGTCCTGACTTTC.

This chain connects TRBV5-1 to TRBJ2-2; D perhaps matches TRBD2 (5 bases). Germline loops: CDR1 SGHRS, CDR2 YFSETQ. V lost 4 bases to trimming and J lost 7 bases, with 17 bases between them. This CDR3 contains 15 residues. CDR3 sequence: CASSGMRTSGGELFF. DNA for the CDR3: TGCGCCAGCAGCGGCATGCGGACTTCGGGCGGGGAGCTGTTTTTT.

This chain joins TRBV6-6 and TRBJ2-2; 10 bases match TRBD1. Germline CDR1 is MNHNY and CDR2 is SVGAGI (reference sequence). CDR3 length: 16 residues. V lost 6 bases, J lost 4 bases, and 8 bases stayed unmatched. Here the CDR3 DNA reads TGTGCCAGCAGAGCCGGGACAGGGGTTGTCACCGGGGAGCTGTTTTTT. The encoded protein is CASRAGTGVVTGELFF.

The sample holds a few counts of this clone. The V and J genes are TRBV5-1 and TRBJ2-7; 7 bases align to TRBD2. The germline V gene has CDR1 SGHRS and CDR2 YFSETQ. V trimming: 4 bases; J trimming: 0 bases; junction bases outside the gene matches: 4. The CDR3 is 14 residues long. CDR3 region: CASSPPGGSYEQYF. As DNA, the CDR3 is TGCGCCAGCAGCCCGCCGGGGGGCTCCTACGAGCAGTACTTC.

The gene calls are TRBV27 and TRBJ2-7; D might be TRBD1 (6 bases). The CDR3 extends over 12 amino acids. V lost 5 bases and J 6 bases, leaving 11 bases between the germline ends. Looked up from germline, CDR1 is MNHEY and CDR2 is SMNVEV (reference sequence). The CDR3 sequence: CASSKTGFEQYF. In DNA, the CDR3 is TGTGCCAGCAGTAAAACAGGGTTCGAGCAGTACTTC.

The chain couples TRBV9 to TRBJ2-7; D unclear. Looked up from germline, CDR1 is SGDLS and CDR2 is YYNGEE. V was clipped by 0 bases and J by 7 bases, with 11 bases between them. The CDR3 extends over 13 amino acids. CDR3 region: CASSVEPSREQYF. CDR3 nucleotides: TGTGCCAGCAGCGTAGAGCCTAGTAGGGAGCAGTACTTC.

The CDR3 region has the DNA TGTGCCAGCAATGGACAGGGATTGTTTGGTGAGACCCAGTACTTC. This gives the protein CASNGQGLFGETQYF. The chain joins TRBV2 to TRBJ2-5, with 8 positions matching TRBD1. Trimming removed 7 bases from V and 5 bases from J; junction bases left unmatched: 12. CDR1 SNHLY and CDR2 FYNNEI come from the germline V gene. The CDR3 covers 15 residues.

The CDR3 sequence: CASSLEPQGRDSPLHF. In DNA form, the CDR3 reads TGCGCCAGCAGCTTGGAGCCACAGGGGCGGGATTCACCCCTCCACTTT. V gene TRBV5-1 combines with J gene TRBJ1-6, with 7 bases fitting TRBD1. The trim removed 0 bases at V and 8 bases at J, leaving 8 bases unmatched. The length of the CDR3 is 16 residues. Germline-derived CDR1 and CDR2 are SGHRS and YFSETQ. The full variable domain, its missing parts supplied by reference TRBV5-1 and TRBJ1-6, is KAGVTQTPRYLIKTRGQQVTLSCSPISGHRSVSWYQQTPGQGLQFLFEYFSETQRNKGNFPGRFSGRQFSNSRSEMNVSTLELGDSALYLCASSLEPQGRDSPLHFGNGTRLTVT.